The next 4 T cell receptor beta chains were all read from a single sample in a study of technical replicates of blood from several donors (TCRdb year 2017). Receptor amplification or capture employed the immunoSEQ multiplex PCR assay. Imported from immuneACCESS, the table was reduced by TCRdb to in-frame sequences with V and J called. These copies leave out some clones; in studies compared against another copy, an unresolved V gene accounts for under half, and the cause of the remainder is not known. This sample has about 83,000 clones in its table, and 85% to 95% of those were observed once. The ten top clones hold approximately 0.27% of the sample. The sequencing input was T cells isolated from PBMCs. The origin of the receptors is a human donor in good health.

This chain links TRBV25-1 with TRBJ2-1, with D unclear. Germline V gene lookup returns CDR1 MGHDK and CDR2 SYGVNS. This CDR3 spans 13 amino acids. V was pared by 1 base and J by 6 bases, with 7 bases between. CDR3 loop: CASSELVPNEQFF. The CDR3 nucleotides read TGTGCCAGCAGTGAATTAGTACCCAATGAGCAGTTCTTC.

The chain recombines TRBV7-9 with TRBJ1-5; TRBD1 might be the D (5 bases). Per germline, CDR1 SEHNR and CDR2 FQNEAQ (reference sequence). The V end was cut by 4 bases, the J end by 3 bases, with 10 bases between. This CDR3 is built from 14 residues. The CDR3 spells CASSSGHYNQPQHF. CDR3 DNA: TGTGCCAGCAGCTCAGGACACTACAATCAGCCCCAGCATTTT.

The CDR3 loop is CASSLETGGNYGYTF. In DNA form, the CDR3 reads TGCGCCAGCAGCTTGGAGACAGGGGGAAACTATGGCTACACCTTC. The V and J genes are TRBV5-1 and TRBJ1-2; 9 bases agree with TRBD1. This CDR3 has 15 residues. The germline V gene has CDR1 SGHRS and CDR2 YFSETQ. V shed 0 bases and J 2 bases; nucleotides not matched to a gene: 2.

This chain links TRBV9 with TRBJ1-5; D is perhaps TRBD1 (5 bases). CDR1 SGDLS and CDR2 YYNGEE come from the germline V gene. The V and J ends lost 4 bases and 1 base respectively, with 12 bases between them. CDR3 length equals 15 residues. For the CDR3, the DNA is TGTGCCAGCAGCATCGGGACTACGAGCAATCAGCCCCAGCATTTT. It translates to CASSIGTTSNQPQHF.